This TCR beta chain was sequenced for a study of cytomegalovirus exposure and HLA in healthy donors. The primer mix had 60 Vbeta and 13 Jbeta primers. Here immunoSEQ multiplex PCR was the method, and the copy in TCRdb shows in-frame clones only, minus some. The repertoire consists of around 89,000 clones, with roughly 80% occurring once and the leading ten covering roughly 1.3%. Donors in the study were healthy people who gave bone marrow. General observations from the study: TCR beta chains numbering more than 150 were designated cytomegalovirus-associated.

Germline V lookup: CDR1 SEHNR, CDR2 FQNEAQ (reference sequence). Trimming stripped 1 base from V and 5 bases from J, with 17 bases between. This CDR3 has 16 amino acids. For this clone: Its specificity is unknown.

The sample was PBMCs. J is TRBJ1-1 and V is TRBV7-9; possibly TRBD1 for D (5 bases). The source of this sequence is a girl aged 2-15 years in good health and CMV-seropositive. In nucleotides, the CDR3 is TGTGCCAGCAGCTTAGAGGACGGGGACTGGCGAACTGAAGCTTTCTTT. Translating it yields CASSLEDGDWRTEAFF.